This TCR beta chain is from a study of OX40 agonist ivuxolimab in advanced cancers. On the study more broadly: Patients in the trial were receiving intravenous ivuxolimab every 2 weeks, at doses of 0.01 to 10 mg/kg.

The CDR3 totals 14 residues. Trimming took 1 base from V and 4 from J, leaving 11 bases between them. Germline CDR1 reads SGHVS; CDR2 reads FQNEAQ. With respect to this clone: No antigen is known for it.

Clones were sequenced by immunoSEQ multiplex PCR, and TCRdb holds only the in-frame ones, with some missing. This sample has about 70,000 clones, with just over 90% found just once. Findings and caveats of the study: CD4+ T cells averaged fewer expanded clones than CD8+ T cells. Clonal expansion was seen in CD4+ and CD8+ blood T cells by week 6 at 0.1 to 3.0 mg/kg.

Sequenced material: CD4+ or CD8+ T cells sorted from blood, taken in a trial of the OX40 agonist ivuxolimab. This rearrangement joins TRBV7-8 to TRBJ2-7; D possibly matches TRBD1 or TRBD2 (5 bases each). This TCR came from an adult with an advanced solid tumor such as melanoma, head and neck, liver or kidney cancer. The CDR3 DNA reads as TGTGCCAGCAGCTTAGGGGGGAGAGCTTACGAGCAGTACTTC. Protein sequence: CASSLGGRAYEQYF. Complete variable domain (other parts from reference TRBV7-8 and TRBJ2-7): GAGVSQSPRYKVAKRGQDVALRCDPISGHVSLFWYQQALGQGPEFLTYFQNEAQLDKSGLPSDRFFAERPEGSVSTLKIQRTQQEDSAVYLCASSLGGRAYEQYFGPGTRLTVT.